The source of this T cell receptor beta chain is a study of blood T cell repertoires in COVID-19. Study at large: Samples of COVID-19 (acute and convalescent) were obtained from the United States, Italy and Spain.

Authors' data handling: Cell counts per sample came from amplifying reference gene primers. Here immunoSEQ multiplex PCR was the method, and the copy in TCRdb shows in-frame clones only, minus some. V and J calls and clone size are as listed in that table; D and trimming were resolved from the DNA. The sample shows just over 300,000 clones, around 90% of them seen only once. Those who participated ranged in age from roughly 18 to 89 years and resided in about 24 US areas. Participant-reported clinical history was the basis for cohort assignment. CDR3 length: 14 amino acids. Germline V lookup: CDR1 KGHDR, CDR2 SFDVKD. Trimming removed 7 bases at V and 5 bases at J, with 14 bases between.

Material: PBMCs or T cells enriched from blood (not recorded which). The chain links TRBV24-1 to TRBJ1-5; D perhaps matches TRBD1 (6 bases). The TCR comes from a woman in her late teens or twenties with acute COVID-19. The CDR3 protein is CATSTSQGYQPQHF. The CDR3 nucleotides read TGTGCCACCAGCACGTCCCAGGGGTATCAGCCCCAGCATTTT.